Here is one TCR beta chain with its context. Its antigen is currently unknown. The sample comes from a study of cytomegalovirus exposure and HLA in healthy donors. Looking at the study overall: Later analysis reported that the roughly 120 validation repertoires shared the platform of the 500 to 850 first-cohort repertoires. Findings of the study overall: Altogether, 150 to 200 TCR beta chains were recorded as cytomegalovirus-associated. In a later analysis, first-cohort TCR clusters were found to tend to co-occur in the 130 or so validation repertoires.

The study drew the donors from its approximately 110-subject validation cohort, separate from the roughly 700-subject first cohort. Data came from immunoSEQ multiplex PCR; TCRdb stores just in-frame clones and leaves some out. The sample consists of 250,000 to 400,000 clones, over 75% of them appearing once. Germline V gene data show CDR1 as SGHKS and CDR2 as YYEKEE (reference sequence). Trimming removed 3 bases from V and 7 bases from J; junction bases left unmatched: 7. This CDR3 is 16 amino acids long. The specimen sequenced was PBMCs. This sequence originates from a man younger than 40 in good health and CMV-seronegative. The rearrangement uses TRBV5-5 and TRBJ1-4, with 12 bases that match TRBD1. In nucleotides, the CDR3 is TGTGCCAGCAGCTCGGGACAGGGGGCTGGTGGTGAAAAACTGTTTTTT. Its protein product is CASSSGQGAGGEKLFF.